These 13 T cell receptor beta chains came from one sample sequenced in a study of long-term antiretroviral therapy in people with HIV. The immunoSEQ assay was v3.0, run at survey level. Some clones are missing from TCRdb's copy, which holds only in-frame ones; the method was immunoSEQ multiplex PCR. The sample has some 21,000 clones, roughly four fifths seen once. This specimen consisted of unsorted PBMCs, obtained 0.3 years after starting antiretroviral therapy. The receptors derive from a man between 50 and 59 years old with HIV.

The rearrangement uses TRBV28 and TRBJ2-1; D not resolved. The germline V and J ends were trimmed by 3 bases and 0 bases, with 15 bases remaining between them. The CDR3 spans 17 residues. The V gene's germline CDR1 is MDHEN and CDR2 SYDVKM. The CDR3 spells CASSLQSEYSSYNEQFF. CDR3 coding DNA: TGTGCCAGCAGTTTGCAGTCGGAATATAGCTCCTACAATGAGCAGTTCTTC. The variable domain in full, completed from reference TRBV28 and TRBJ2-1, reads DVKVTQSSRYLVKRTGEKVFLECVQDMDHENMFWYRQDPGLGLRLIYFSYDVKMKEKGDIPEGYSVSREKKERFSLILESASTNQTSMYLCASSLQSEYSSYNEQFFGPGTRLTVL.

The chain employs TRBV10-2 and TRBJ2-1; 9 bases fit TRBD2. The germline gives CDR1 WSHSY, CDR2 SAAADI. Trimming at V came to 6 bases and at J to 1 base, leaving 13 bases not matched to a gene. The CDR3 has 18 amino acids. The CDR3 DNA is TGCGCCAGCAGACGTGTGACTGGGCGGGAGGGATCCTACAATGAGCAGTTCTTC. Residues: CASRRVTGREGSYNEQFF.

V and J are TRBV7-9 and TRBJ2-2; 7 nucleotides match TRBD1. The trim removed 6 bases at V and 6 bases at J, leaving 4 bases unmatched. The CDR3 extends over 13 amino acids. In germline, CDR1 is SEHNR, CDR2 FQNEAQ (reference sequence). CDR3 bases: TGTGCCAGCAGGCAAGGGGGCGCCGGGGAGCTGTTTTTT. Translation gives CASRQGGAGELFF.

The DNA of the CDR3 is TGCGCCAGCAGCTTGGGAGGCAGGGCATCCACCGGGGAGCTGTTTTTT. Amino acid sequence: CASSLGGRASTGELFF. The genes are TRBV5-1 and TRBJ2-2; D may be TRBD1 (5 bases). The CDR3 is 16 amino acids. Germline CDR1 reads SGHRS; CDR2 reads YFSETQ. V was shortened by 0 bases and J by 4 bases, with 13 bases between the two germline ends.

This chain connects TRBV4-1 to TRBJ2-5; D call uncertain. This CDR3 is built from 15 residues. CDR1 is MGHRA and CDR2 is YSYEKL in the germline V gene. Trimming took 0 bases from V and 0 from J, leaving 8 bases between them. The CDR3: CASSQDMADQETQYF. CDR3 in DNA: TGCGCCAGCAGCCAAGATATGGCAGACCAAGAGACCCAGTACTTC.

The J gene is TRBJ1-2, the V gene TRBV7-6; TRBD1 is a possible D gene (5 bases). The CDR3 length is 12 residues. Per germline, CDR1 SGHVS and CDR2 FNYEAQ. Trimming removed 2 bases from V and 10 bases from J, with 11 bases in between. The CDR3, as DNA: TGTGCCAGCAGCTTAATAGACAGTCTCTACACCTTC. This gives the protein CASSLIDSLYTF.

The chain employs TRBV5-1 and TRBJ2-7; 12 bases are a match to TRBD2. Germline CDR1 reads SGHRS; CDR2 reads YFSETQ. Trimming took 6 bases from V and 5 from J; bases not matched to a gene: 9. The CDR3 is made up of 15 amino acids. The CDR3 sequence is CASTDMTSGSDEQYF. The CDR3 bases are TGCGCCAGCACCGATATGACTAGCGGGAGCGACGAGCAGTACTTC.

This CDR3 reads CASGLVRGRGNTIYF. CDR3 nucleotide sequence: TGTGCTAGTGGTTTGGTAAGAGGGCGCGGAAACACCATATATTTT. This chain links TRBV12-5 with TRBJ1-3; D ambiguous. Germline V gives CDR1 LGHNT, CDR2 FRNRAP. V was trimmed by 0 bases and J by 4 bases, leaving 10 bases between them. CDR3 length: 15 amino acids.

The V call is TRBV30, the J call TRBJ1-2; no clear D. V was pared by 0 bases and J by 2 bases, with 7 bases between. Germline assignment: CDR1 GTSNPN and CDR2 SVGIG (reference sequence). There are 13 residues in the CDR3. The CDR3 loop is CAWSVGRNYGYTF. The DNA for the CDR3 is TGTGCCTGGAGTGTCGGCAGGAACTATGGCTACACCTTC. The full variable domain, completed using reference TRBV30 and TRBJ1-2, is SQTIHQWPATLVQPVGSPLSLECTVEGTSNPNLYWYRQAAGRGLQLLFYSVGIGQISSEVPQNLSASRPQDRQFILSSKKLLLSDSGFYLCAWSVGRNYGYTFGSGTRLTVV.

Only a few counts were recorded for this clone. V is TRBV28 and J is TRBJ2-7; unclear D gene. CDR3 length: 13 amino acids. The germline CDR1 and CDR2 sequences are MDHEN and SYDVKM. V lost 7 bases and J lost 5, with 15 bases in between. CDR3 DNA sequence: TGTGCCAGCACTCGTGGCGGAGACAACGAGCAGTACTTC. This gives the protein CASTRGGDNEQYF. The full variable domain, with the rest looked up from reference TRBV28 and TRBJ2-7, is DVKVTQSSRYLVKRTGEKVFLECVQDMDHENMFWYRQDPGLGLRLIYFSYDVKMKEKGDIPEGYSVSREKKERFSLILESASTNQTSMYLCASTRGGDNEQYFGPGTRLTVT.

This chain connects TRBV28 to TRBJ1-1, with 7 positions matching TRBD1. CDR3 size: 15 residues. V shed 3 bases and J 5 bases; nucleotides not matched to a gene: 9. Germline assignment: CDR1 MDHEN and CDR2 SYDVKM. The DNA for the CDR3 is TGTGCCAGCAGTTTCCCGGACAGGTCGGCTACTGAAGCTTTCTTT. Its protein is CASSFPDRSATEAFF.

The chain recombines TRBV11-2 with TRBJ2-3; D may be TRBD1 (5 bases). V gave up 5 bases and J gave up 4 bases, with 7 bases separating them. This CDR3 spans 12 amino acids. Germline-derived CDR1 and CDR2 are SGHAT and FQNNGV. CDR3 protein: CASSVRADTQYF. CDR3 nucleotide sequence: TGTGCCAGCAGCGTCAGGGCAGATACGCAGTATTTT.

This clone was counted between two and nine times. The CDR3 loop is CASSIDREGDTDTQYF. The CDR3 nucleotides are TGTGCCAGTAGTATAGACAGGGAAGGAGACACAGATACGCAGTATTTT. V usage is TRBV19 and J usage is TRBJ2-3; perhaps TRBD1 as D (5 bases). V gave up 0 bases and J gave up 2 bases, with 12 bases separating them. This CDR3 is 16 amino acids long. From germline, CDR1 is LNHDA and CDR2 SQIVND (reference sequence).